This T cell receptor (beta chain) was identified in a study of T cells after yellow fever vaccination. Study background: Some fractions had low cell numbers, and these were prepared with SMART-Seq v4 Ultra Low Input.

This CDR3 is 14 amino acids long. Per the germline V gene, CDR1 is LGHDT and CDR2 is YNNKEL (reference sequence). Between the trimmed V and J ends, which lost 0 bases and 4 bases, there was a span of 9 bases. Template switching by 5'RACE produced TCR cDNA, adding a universal primer site and UMIs. MiXCR was run by TCRdb on the 5' RACE reads, yielding one entry per CDR3 protein. The sample has approximately 300,000 distinct CDR3 sequences; 10% to 15% are singletons. A remark on this clonotype: What it binds is not known.

Study-wide findings and caveats: Peaking on day 5 versus 15, the secondary response was faster but weaker. Most primary-vaccination clones recurred post-booster (nearly 98% CD4, 88% CD8).

The chain is built from TRBV3-1 and TRBJ1-1, with TRBD1 as a possible D gene (6 bases). The sequence was obtained from a man in his thirties or forties who received the YFV17D yellow fever vaccine. Sequenced material: CD4+ T cells sorted from PBMCs, taken 45 days after the yellow fever booster vaccination. This CDR3 is CASSQDGGATEAFF. CDR3 nucleotide sequence: TGTGCCAGCAGCCAAGATGGGGGCGCCACTGAAGCTTTCTTT.